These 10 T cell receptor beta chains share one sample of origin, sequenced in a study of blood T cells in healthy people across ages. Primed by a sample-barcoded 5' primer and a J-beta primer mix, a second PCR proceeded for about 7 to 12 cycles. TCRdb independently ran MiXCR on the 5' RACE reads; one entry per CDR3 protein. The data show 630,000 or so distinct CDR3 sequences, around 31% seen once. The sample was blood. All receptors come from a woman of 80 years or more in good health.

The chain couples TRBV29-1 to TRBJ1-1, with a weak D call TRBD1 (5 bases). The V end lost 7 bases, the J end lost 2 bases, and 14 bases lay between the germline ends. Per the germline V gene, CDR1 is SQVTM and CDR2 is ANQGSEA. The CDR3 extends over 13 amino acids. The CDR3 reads CSGQPGANTEAFF. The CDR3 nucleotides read TGCAGCGGTCAGCCCGGGGCTAACACTGAAGCTTTCTTT.

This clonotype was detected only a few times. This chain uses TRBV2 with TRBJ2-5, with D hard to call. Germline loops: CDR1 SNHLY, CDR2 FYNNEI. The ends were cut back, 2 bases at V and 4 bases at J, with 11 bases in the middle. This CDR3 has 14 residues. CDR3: CASSESVQTETQYF. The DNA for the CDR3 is TGTGCCAGCAGTGAAAGTGTACAGACAGAGACCCAGTACTTC. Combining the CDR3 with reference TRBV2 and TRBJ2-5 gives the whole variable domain EPEVTQTPSHQVTQMGQEVILRCVPISNHLYFYWYRQILGQKVEFLVSFYNNEISEKSEIFDDQFSVERPDGSNFTLKIRSTKLEDSAMYFCASSESVQTETQYFGPGTRLLVL.

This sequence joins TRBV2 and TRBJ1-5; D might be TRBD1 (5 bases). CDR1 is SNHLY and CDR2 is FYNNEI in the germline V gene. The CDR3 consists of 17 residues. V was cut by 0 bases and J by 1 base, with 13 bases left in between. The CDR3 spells CASSEALSGGSNQPQHF. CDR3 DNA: TGTGCCAGCAGTGAAGCGCTTAGTGGGGGAAGCAATCAGCCCCAGCATTTT.

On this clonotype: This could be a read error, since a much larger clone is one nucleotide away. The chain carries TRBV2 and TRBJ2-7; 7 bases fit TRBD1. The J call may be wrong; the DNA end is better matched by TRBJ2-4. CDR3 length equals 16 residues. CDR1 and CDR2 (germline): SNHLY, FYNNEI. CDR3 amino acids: CASSQLGQPRGNIQYF. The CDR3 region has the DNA TGTGCCAGCAGTCAACTGGGACAGCCGCGTGGAAACATTCAGTACTTC.

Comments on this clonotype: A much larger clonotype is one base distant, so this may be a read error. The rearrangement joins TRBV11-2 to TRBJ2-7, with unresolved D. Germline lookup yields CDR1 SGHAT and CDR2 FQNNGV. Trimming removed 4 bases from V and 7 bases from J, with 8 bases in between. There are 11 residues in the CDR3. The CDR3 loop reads CASSYRNEQYF. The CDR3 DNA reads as TGTGCCAGCAGCTACCGCAATGAGCAGTACTTC.

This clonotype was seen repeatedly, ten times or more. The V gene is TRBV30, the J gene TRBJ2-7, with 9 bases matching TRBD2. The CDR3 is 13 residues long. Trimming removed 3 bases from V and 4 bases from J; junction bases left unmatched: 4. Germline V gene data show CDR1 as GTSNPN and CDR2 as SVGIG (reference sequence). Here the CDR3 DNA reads TGTGCCTGGAGGCCGGGACTAGCATACGAGCAGTACTTC. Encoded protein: CAWRPGLAYEQYF. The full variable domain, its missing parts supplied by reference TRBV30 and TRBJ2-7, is SQTIHQWPATLVQPVGSPLSLECTVEGTSNPNLYWYRQAAGRGLQLLFYSVGIGQISSEVPQNLSASRPQDRQFILSSKKLLLSDSGFYLCAWRPGLAYEQYFGPGTRLTVT.

The CDR3 here is CASHPGGGYEQYF. The CDR3 DNA reads TGTGCCAGCCATCCGGGGGGCGGCTACGAGCAGTACTTC. The V and J genes are TRBV28 and TRBJ2-7; weak D call: TRBD2 (7 bases). CDR1 and CDR2 from the germline V gene are MDHEN and SYDVKM. CDR3 length equals 13 residues. Trimming cost V 8 bases and J 3 bases, with 14 bases left between them.

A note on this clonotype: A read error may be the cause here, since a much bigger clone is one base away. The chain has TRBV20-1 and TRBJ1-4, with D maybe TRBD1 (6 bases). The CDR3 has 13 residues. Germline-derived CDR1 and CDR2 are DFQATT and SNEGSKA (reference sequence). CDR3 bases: TGCAGTGCTTTGGGGGCGGGTAATGAAAAACGGTTTTTT. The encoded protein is CSALGAGNEKRFF.

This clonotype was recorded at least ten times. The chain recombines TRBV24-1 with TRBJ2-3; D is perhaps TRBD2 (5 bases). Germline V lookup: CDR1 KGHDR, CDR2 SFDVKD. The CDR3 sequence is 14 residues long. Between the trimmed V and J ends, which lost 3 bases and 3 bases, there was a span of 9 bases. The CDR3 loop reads CATSDAGKTDTQYF. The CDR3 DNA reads TGTGCCACCAGTGATGCCGGGAAAACAGATACGCAGTATTTT.

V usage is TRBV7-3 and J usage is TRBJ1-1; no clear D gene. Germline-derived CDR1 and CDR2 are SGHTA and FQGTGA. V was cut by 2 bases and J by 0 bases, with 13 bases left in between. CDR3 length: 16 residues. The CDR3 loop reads CASSLGGQLMNTEAFF. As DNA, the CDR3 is TGTGCCAGCAGCTTAGGTGGGCAGCTCATGAACACTGAAGCTTTCTTT.